This TCR beta chain is drawn from a study of blood T cell repertoires in COVID-19. Study at large: Collection of acute and convalescent COVID-19 samples took place in the United States, Italy and Spain. The analysed material was cDNA or gDNA that came from T cells, B-cell-depleted T cells, or PBMCs.

Study processing details: Nucleated cell number was recorded as an estimate derived from reference gene primer amplification. Clones were sequenced by immunoSEQ multiplex PCR, and TCRdb holds only the in-frame ones, with some missing. That table supplies the V and J calls and clone size; D and trimming were determined from the DNA. The sample has approximately 75,000 clones, 65% to 90% seen once. CDR1 MNHEY and CDR2 SVGAGI come from the germline V gene. CDR3 length: 12 residues. The germline V and J ends were trimmed by 6 bases and 6 bases, with 6 bases remaining between them. The V and J genes are TRBV6-5 and TRBJ1-6; perhaps TRBD1 as D (5 bases). The receptor was isolated from a woman aged 45-59 years with acute or convalescent COVID-19. Sequenced material: peripheral blood. CDR3 in amino acids: CASSRANSPLHF. CDR3 DNA: TGTGCCAGCAGCAGGGCTAATTCACCCCTCCACTTT.